One and the same sample provided the 15 T cell receptor beta chains below, sequenced in a study of shared clonotypes between healthy human individuals. Generated by immunoSEQ multiplex PCR, the TCRdb table keeps only in-frame clones and is missing some. This sample has millions of clones, with approximately 95% found just once. The sequencing sample was made of naive CD4+ T cells from PBMCs. Subset in this sample: CD45RA+ positively selected. These receptors came from a man between 18 and 35 years old in good health. Some clones in this sample may be carry-over from other donors' samples.

This chain uses TRBV14 with TRBJ2-2, with D hard to call. In germline, CDR1 is SGHDN, CDR2 FVKESK. Trimming took off 0 bases at V and 4 bases at J, with 9 bases between the two ends. This CDR3 is 15 amino acids long. The CDR3 loop reads CASSQDLYSTGELFF. The CDR3 bases are TGTGCCAGCAGCCAAGATCTTTACAGCACCGGGGAGCTGTTTTTT.

The rearrangement uses TRBV5-1 and TRBJ1-2, with a possible D match to TRBD1 (5 bases). This CDR3 is 16 amino acids long. V lost 0 bases, J lost 8 bases, and 20 bases lay in between. Per germline, CDR1 SGHRS and CDR2 YFSETQ. The CDR3 protein is CASSLAEAAGGRGYTF. The CDR3 DNA reads as TGCGCCAGCAGCTTGGCTGAGGCAGCGGGGGGTAGAGGCTACACCTTC.

This clone showed up just once. V gene TRBV10-3 combines with J gene TRBJ1-2; no firm D call. The V and J ends lost 3 bases and 5 bases respectively, with 4 bases between them. The length of the CDR3 is 11 residues. CDR1 and CDR2 from the germline V gene are ENHRY and SYGVKD. The CDR3 nucleotides are TGTGCCATCAGTGAACGGTATGGCTACACCTTC. It translates to CAISERYGYTF.

The chain recombines TRBV6-5 with TRBJ2-2, with D uncertain. The CDR3 contains 15 residues. V lost 2 bases and J 6 bases, leaving 13 bases between the germline ends. Germline CDR1 MNHEY, CDR2 SVGAGI. The CDR3 DNA reads TGTGCCAGCAGTTACGACCCGGGTCTCCCCGGGGAGCTGTTTTTT. Protein: CASSYDPGLPGELFF.

This sequence joins TRBV29-1 and TRBJ2-1; a possible D gene is TRBD1 (5 bases). The CDR3 totals 14 residues. The V end was cut by 6 bases, the J end by 5 bases, with 17 bases between. Per germline, CDR1 SQVTM and CDR2 ANQGSEA. CDR3 loop: CSVLNRLGNNEQFF. CDR3 sequence (DNA): TGCAGCGTCCTTAACAGGTTAGGGAACAATGAGCAGTTCTTC.

This clone occurred once. The chain carries TRBV29-1 and TRBJ2-7; 10 bases are shared with TRBD2. Germline CDR1 SQVTM, CDR2 ANQGSEA. J gave up 7 bases and V 3 bases, and 9 bases lay outside the gene matches. This CDR3 has 14 amino acids. In DNA form, the CDR3 reads TGCAGCGTTGAGTGGGTAGCGGGAGGAGGAGAGCAGTACTTC. Translated: CSVEWVAGGGEQYF.

The rearrangement uses TRBV5-1 and TRBJ2-7; TRBD1 matches 9 bases. Trimming removed 2 bases from V and 6 bases from J; junction bases left unmatched: 9. The CDR3 runs 15 residues. Germline V gene data show CDR1 as SGHRS and CDR2 as YFSETQ. The CDR3 spells CASSFPGQGTFEQYF. CDR3 in DNA: TGCGCCAGCAGCTTCCCCGGACAGGGGACGTTCGAGCAGTACTTC.

In DNA, the CDR3 is TGTGCCAGCAGCCCCCTGAGTGGAGGGGACGGGGCCCAGTACTTC. It yields the protein CASSPLSGGDGAQYF. The chain joins TRBV7-9 to TRBJ2-5, with D perhaps TRBD2 (6 bases). The ends were cut back, 5 bases at V and 9 bases at J, with 22 bases in the middle. This CDR3 contains 15 residues. In germline, CDR1 is SEHNR, CDR2 FQNEAQ (reference sequence).

The chain couples TRBV7-9 to TRBJ2-1, with 9 bases identical to TRBD1. This CDR3 comprises 16 residues. V lost 5 bases, J lost 5 bases, and 10 bases stayed unmatched. Per germline, CDR1 SEHNR and CDR2 FQNEAQ (reference sequence). Written as DNA, the CDR3 is TGTGCCAGCAGCCCGAGGCCGGGACAGGGTAACAATGAGCAGTTCTTC. Amino acids: CASSPRPGQGNNEQFF. Using reference TRBV7-9 and TRBJ2-1 for the parts outside the CDR3, the full variable domain is DTGVSQNPRHKITKRGQNVTFRCDPISEHNRLYWYRQTLGQGPEFLTYFQNEAQLEKSRLLSDRFSAERPKGSFSTLEIQRTEQGDSAMYLCASSPRPGQGNNEQFFGPGTRLTVL.

This clone was seen once. The sample carries other DNA sequences with the same CDR3. The V gene is TRBV7-2, the J gene TRBJ2-1; tentative D call: TRBD2 (6 bases). This CDR3 comprises 15 residues. Trimming took off 3 bases at V and 0 bases at J, with 9 bases between the two ends. CDR1 and CDR2 (germline): SGHTA, FQGNSA. CDR3 bases: TGTGCCAGCAGCTTGGACGGGAGCTCCTACAATGAGCAGTTCTTC. Protein sequence: CASSLDGSSYNEQFF.

The chain carries TRBV6-5 and TRBJ1-1; D call uncertain. The CDR3 has 15 residues. Trimming removed 0 bases from V and 2 bases from J, with 10 bases in between. Germline assignment: CDR1 MNHEY and CDR2 SVGAGI. CDR3 sequence: CASSYSRAENTEAFF. The CDR3 DNA reads TGTGCCAGCAGTTACTCCCGGGCGGAAAACACTGAAGCTTTCTTT.

The genes are TRBV27 and TRBJ2-3, with TRBD2 identical over 10 bases. J lost 5 bases, V lost 5 bases, and 10 bases had no gene match. CDR1 is MNHEY, CDR2 SMNVEV, per germline (reference sequence). The length of the CDR3 is 16 residues. The DNA for the CDR3 is TGTGCCAGCAGTCAGCTAGGACTAGCGGTTGAAGATACGCAGTATTTT. Translated: CASSQLGLAVEDTQYF.

This clone has just a few counts. The chain joins TRBV19 to TRBJ1-1; D may be TRBD1 (5 bases). There are 13 residues in the CDR3. V was clipped by 4 bases and J by 4 bases, with 10 bases between them. The germline gives CDR1 LNHDA, CDR2 SQIVND (reference sequence). The CDR3 coding sequence is TGTGCCAGTAGTAAACAGGCGGGCACTGAAGCTTTCTTT. As protein: CASSKQAGTEAFF.

The V and J genes are TRBV27 and TRBJ1-2, with D tentatively TRBD1 (6 bases). Trimming removed 4 bases from V and 2 bases from J, with 11 bases in between. Germline V lookup: CDR1 MNHEY, CDR2 SMNVEV (reference sequence). This CDR3 comprises 14 residues. CDR3: CASSSNRVNYGYTF. The DNA for the CDR3 is TGTGCCAGCAGTTCGAACAGGGTGAACTATGGCTACACCTTC.

The V call is TRBV18, the J call TRBJ2-4, with a weak D call TRBD2 (5 bases). The V gene's germline CDR1 is KGHSH and CDR2 LQKENI. Trimming stripped 2 bases from V and 8 bases from J, with 7 bases between. This CDR3 is built from 12 residues. CDR3 sequence: CASSPSGDIQYF. CDR3 nucleotides: TGTGCCAGCTCACCATCCGGGGACATTCAGTACTTC. The full variable domain, in which reference TRBV18 and TRBJ2-4 provide the parts outside the CDR3, is NAGVMQNPRHLVRRRGQEARLRCSPMKGHSHVYWYRQLPEEGLKFMVYLQKENIIDESGMPKERFSAEFPKEGPSILRIQQVVRGDSAAYFCASSPSGDIQYFGAGTRLSVL.